This T cell receptor beta chain was observed in a study of OX40 agonist ivuxolimab in advanced cancers. The V end was cut by 7 bases, the J end by 0 bases, with 18 bases between. Germline V gene data show CDR1 as SNHLY and CDR2 as FYNNEI. This CDR3 comprises 16 residues. The assay was immunoSEQ multiplex PCR, and TCRdb's table has in-frame clones only and misses some. The sample shows about 55,000 clones, about 90% of them seen only once. Points on this clone: Other DNA sequences from this sample encode an identical CDR3 as well.

This sequence joins TRBV2 and TRBJ1-1; D gene unclear. The TCR sequence derives from an adult with an advanced solid tumor such as melanoma, head and neck, liver or kidney cancer. The sequencing here drew on CD4+ or CD8+ T cells sorted from blood, taken in a trial of the OX40 agonist ivuxolimab. CDR3 sequence reads: CASNLLRVRMNTEAFF. CDR3 in DNA: TGTGCCAGCAACCTTCTTCGGGTCCGTATGAACACTGAAGCTTTCTTT. Supplemented by reference TRBV2 and TRBJ1-1, the full variable domain reads EPEVTQTPSHQVTQMGQEVILRCVPISNHLYFYWYRQILGQKVEFLVSFYNNEISEKSEIFDDQFSVERPDGSNFTLKIRSTKLEDSAMYFCASNLLRVRMNTEAFFGQGTRLTVV.